One sample yielded the 30 T cell receptor beta chains listed below, sequenced in a study of blood T cell repertoires in COVID-19. Clones were sequenced by immunoSEQ multiplex PCR, and TCRdb holds only the in-frame ones, with some missing. The table has a few hundred thousand clones, around 87% seen once. The sequenced material came from peripheral blood. All receptors come from a woman in her forties or fifties with acute or convalescent COVID-19.

CDR3 nucleotide sequence: TGTGCCATCAGCCCCTCCGGGACAGGGTCCTACGAGCAGTACTTC. Its protein product is CAISPSGTGSYEQYF. The chain employs TRBV10-3 and TRBJ2-7; 9 bases match TRBD1. The J segment lost 1 base and the V segment lost 6 bases, leaving 7 bases of the junction unmatched. The CDR3 spans 15 residues. CDR1 is ENHRY and CDR2 is SYGVKD in the germline V gene.

This clone has more than one count but fewer than ten. The genes are TRBV9 and TRBJ1-2; D not certain. The V gene lost 4 bases and the J gene lost 8 bases, with 15 bases spanning the gap. CDR1 SGDLS and CDR2 YYNGEE come from the germline V gene. The CDR3 has 13 amino acids. Written as DNA, the CDR3 is TGTGCCAGCAGCTCAGCTGCAGAGGTCGGCTACACCTTC. It yields the protein CASSSAAEVGYTF.

The rearrangement links TRBV5-1 to TRBJ2-3; D is possibly TRBD2 (5 bases). The ends were cut back, 0 bases at V and 5 bases at J, with 10 bases in the middle. The V gene's germline CDR1 is SGHRS and CDR2 YFSETQ. The CDR3 is 14 amino acids. The CDR3 is CASSLEGRGDTQYF. The CDR3 DNA is TGCGCCAGCAGCTTGGAGGGCCGGGGAGATACGCAGTATTTT.

The V gene is TRBV2, the J gene TRBJ2-5; D is unclear. V shed 7 bases and J shed 0 bases, with 6 bases lying between them. The CDR3 runs 12 residues. Germline V CDR1 and CDR2: SNHLY, FYNNEI. The CDR3 region has the DNA TGTGCCAGCAACCGGGACCAAGAGACCCAGTACTTC. It specifies CASNRDQETQYF.

The CDR3 loop reads CATSDPGQLRNTGELFF. The CDR3 DNA follows: TGTGCCACCAGTGATCCGGGACAACTTCGGAACACCGGGGAGCTGTTTTTT. The J gene is TRBJ2-2, the V gene TRBV24-1; tentative D call: TRBD1 (6 bases). CDR1 and CDR2 (germline): KGHDR, SFDVKD. CDR3 length: 17 residues. Trimming removed 3 bases at V and 1 base at J, with 14 bases between.

The chain carries TRBV11-2 and TRBJ2-7, with D maybe TRBD2 (6 bases). Looked up from germline, CDR1 is SGHAT and CDR2 is FQNNGV. V gave up 5 bases and J gave up 3 bases, with 11 bases separating them. The CDR3 contains 13 residues. The CDR3 is CASSSRENYEQYF. As DNA, the CDR3 is TGTGCCAGCAGCAGTCGGGAGAACTACGAGCAGTACTTC.

The V gene is TRBV4-3, the J gene TRBJ1-2, with D perhaps TRBD1 (6 bases). V lost 0 bases, J lost 0 bases, and 17 bases lay in between. Germline CDR1 is LGHNA and CDR2 is YSLEER. The CDR3 has 18 residues. CDR3 amino acids: CASSQEVYRANTNYGYTF. CDR3 DNA sequence: TGCGCCAGCAGCCAAGAGGTGTACAGGGCGAACACTAACTATGGCTACACCTTC.

This chain joins TRBV5-1 and TRBJ1-1; D remains unclear. Germline V CDR1 and CDR2: SGHRS, YFSETQ. Trimming took 1 base from V and 8 from J, leaving 12 bases between them. The CDR3 length is 13 residues. As DNA, the CDR3 is TGCGCCAGCAGCTTGAAACTCGACTCGGAAGCTTTCTTT. Amino acid sequence: CASSLKLDSEAFF.

V usage is TRBV19 and J usage is TRBJ1-1, with D unresolved. From germline, CDR1 is LNHDA and CDR2 SQIVND (reference sequence). V was shortened by 0 bases and J by 2 bases, with 10 bases between the two germline ends. The CDR3 spans 15 residues. Written as DNA, the CDR3 is TGTGCCAGTAGTATAGATCGGAGAAAAAACACTGAAGCTTTCTTT. Protein: CASSIDRRKNTEAFF.

This chain uses TRBV3-1 (or the pseudogene TRBV3-2) with TRBJ2-3; possible D gene TRBD1, 5 bases. The CDR3 is made up of 14 amino acids. Germline V CDR1 and CDR2: LGHDT, YNNKEL (reference sequence). V gave up 3 bases and J gave up 4 bases, with 11 bases separating them. CDR3 sequence reads: CASSHGRVADTQYF. The CDR3 DNA follows: TGTGCCAGCAGCCACGGCAGGGTGGCAGATACGCAGTATTTT.

The genes are TRBV7-6 and TRBJ2-2; 8 nucleotides line up with TRBD2. V lost 8 bases to trimming and J lost 4 bases; unmatched junction nucleotides: 6. Germline CDR1 is SGHVS and CDR2 is FNYEAQ. CDR3 length: 14 amino acids. This chain's CDR3 is CASSGLVGTGELFF. The CDR3 nucleotides are TGTGCCAGCTCGGGACTAGTAGGCACCGGGGAGCTGTTTTTT. The full variable domain, in which reference TRBV7-6 and TRBJ2-2 provide the parts outside the CDR3, is GAGVSQSPRYKVTKRGQDVALRCDPISGHVSLYWYRQALGQGPEFLTYFNYEAQQDKSGLPNDRFSAERPEGSISTLTIQRTEQRDSAMYRCASSGLVGTGELFFGEGSRLTVL.

J is TRBJ2-3 and V is TRBV6-2 or TRBV6-3; 9 bases fit TRBD2. The V gene end was trimmed by 4 bases and the J gene end by 1 base; junction bases not matched to a gene: 3. This CDR3 has 15 amino acids. Germline V lookup: CDR1 MNHEY, CDR2 SVGEGT. Written as DNA, the CDR3 is TGTGCCAGCAGTTTCTGGACTAGCGGCACAGATACGCAGTATTTT. This codes for CASSFWTSGTDTQYF.

This chain uses TRBV28 with TRBJ2-5, with 9 bases lining up with TRBD1. The CDR3 covers 19 residues. Unmatched junction bases numbered 18, after V lost 2 bases and J lost 5 bases. Germline-derived CDR1 and CDR2 are MDHEN and SYDVKM. The CDR3 loop reads CASSLDSLSITGGVETQYF. For the CDR3, the DNA is TGTGCCAGCAGTTTAGACTCCCTTTCGATCACAGGGGGCGTTGAGACCCAGTACTTC.

The chain carries TRBV19 and TRBJ1-4; 11 positions match TRBD1. The CDR3 spans 14 residues. Germline V gene sequence: CDR1 LNHDA, CDR2 SQIVND (reference sequence). J lost 8 bases, V lost 4 bases, and 3 bases had no gene match. CDR3 sequence (DNA): TGTGCCAGTAGTAACGGACAGGGGGCGGAAAAACTGTTTTTT. Translated: CASSNGQGAEKLFF.

The chain is built from TRBV4-1 and TRBJ1-1; D not certain. The CDR3 totals 12 residues. V lost 6 bases, J lost 1 base, and 6 bases lay in between. CDR1 is MGHRA, CDR2 YSYEKL, per germline. CDR3 loop: CASRTQNTEAFF. CDR3 sequence (DNA): TGCGCCAGCAGGACACAGAACACTGAAGCTTTCTTT.

The genes are TRBV7-2 and TRBJ1-5; D remains ambiguous. CDR1 is SGHTA and CDR2 is FQGNSA in the germline V gene. V lost 3 bases and J lost 3, with 12 bases in between. The CDR3 is 15 residues long. The CDR3 sequence is CASSFGWRSNQPQHF. As DNA, the CDR3 is TGTGCCAGCAGCTTTGGGTGGAGATCCAATCAGCCCCAGCATTTT.

The chain employs TRBV7-6 and TRBJ2-7; 12 bases fit TRBD2. The germline gives CDR1 SGHVS, CDR2 FNYEAQ. The CDR3 totals 15 residues. Losses at the gene ends were 5 bases for V and 6 bases for J; bases not matched to a gene: 8. The CDR3, as DNA: TGTGCCAGCAGCCCGCAGACTAGCGGGAGTGGCGAGCAGTACTTC. Its translation: CASSPQTSGSGEQYF.

This clone was seen a single time. The gene calls are TRBV4-3 and TRBJ1-2, with D hard to call. Germline V lookup: CDR1 LGHNA, CDR2 YSLEER. This CDR3 region has 14 residues. V was pared by 0 bases and J by 0 bases, with 5 bases between. CDR3 nucleotide sequence: TGCGCCAGCAGCCAAGAAAGAGCTAACTATGGCTACACCTTC. Its protein is CASSQERANYGYTF.

This clone occurred once. This rearrangement joins TRBV7-2 to TRBJ1-1; tentative D call: TRBD1 (5 bases). V lost 2 bases and J 2 bases, leaving 18 bases between the germline ends. CDR3 length: 17 amino acids. Per the germline V gene, CDR1 is SGHTA and CDR2 is FQGNSA. CDR3 sequence (DNA): TGTGCCAGCAGCTTATCCCTGACAGAAACCATAAACACTGAAGCTTTCTTT. Protein sequence: CASSLSLTETINTEAFF.

The CDR3 DNA reads TGTGCCAGCCGGACTGCGAACACTGAAGCTTTCTTT. Its translation is CASRTANTEAFF. V gene TRBV7-2 combines with J gene TRBJ1-1; D unresolved. There are 12 residues in the CDR3. Germline assignment: CDR1 SGHTA and CDR2 FQGNSA. Trimming shortened V by 8 bases and J by 1 base, and 8 bases separated the two germline ends.

The chain is built from TRBV15 and TRBJ1-2, with TRBD1 identical over 8 bases. Germline assignment: CDR1 LNHNV and CDR2 YYDKDF (reference sequence). The trim removed 5 bases at V and 5 bases at J, leaving 10 bases unmatched. The CDR3 contains 15 residues. Here the CDR3 reads CATSAGQGRPYGYTF. CDR3 DNA sequence: TGTGCCACCAGCGCCGGACAGGGTCGACCATATGGCTACACCTTC. The complete variable domain, with remaining parts taken from reference TRBV15 and TRBJ1-2, reads DAMVIQNPRYQVTQFGKPVTLSCSQTLNHNVMYWYQQKSSQAPKLLFHYYDKDFNNEADTPDNFQSRRPNTSFCFLDIRSPGLGDTAMYLCATSAGQGRPYGYTFGSGTRLTVV.

The chain has TRBV30 and TRBJ2-7, with D possibly matching TRBD2 (6 bases). The length of the CDR3 is 13 residues. V gave up 3 bases and J gave up 7 bases, with 16 bases separating them. In germline, CDR1 is GTSNPN, CDR2 SVGIG (reference sequence). The CDR3 region is CAWSRGGLGEQYF. The DNA for the CDR3 is TGTGCCTGGAGCCGAGGAGGGCTTGGGGAGCAGTACTTC.

The chain joins TRBV15 to TRBJ2-1; 10 bases are a match to TRBD2. The germline CDR1 and CDR2 sequences are LNHNV and YYDKDF (reference sequence). This CDR3 has 17 amino acids. V was clipped by 6 bases and J by 7 bases; unmatched bases: 15. The CDR3 DNA follows: TGTGCCACCAGGAGTAATAACCTAGCGGGAGTGGATAATGAGCAGTTCTTC. The encoded protein is CATRSNNLAGVDNEQFF. Full variable domain (missing parts from reference TRBV15 and TRBJ2-1): DAMVIQNPRYQVTQFGKPVTLSCSQTLNHNVMYWYQQKSSQAPKLLFHYYDKDFNNEADTPDNFQSRRPNTSFCFLDIRSPGLGDTAMYLCATRSNNLAGVDNEQFFGPGTRLTVL.

The rearrangement uses TRBV6-2 or TRBV6-3 and TRBJ2-7; 9 bases match TRBD1. Germline CDR1 and CDR2: MNHEY and SVGEGT. The CDR3 is 16 amino acids. After removal of 5 bases from V and 3 bases from J, the junction contained 11 bases not matched to a gene. The CDR3 here is CASSRPGQGLGYEQYF. In DNA, the CDR3 is TGTGCCAGCAGTCGGCCGGGACAGGGTTTGGGCTACGAGCAGTACTTC.

The chain couples TRBV29-1 to TRBJ2-3; D is unresolved. The CDR3 runs 12 residues. Germline CDR1 is SQVTM and CDR2 is ANQGSEA. With 6 bases removed from V and 8 bases from J, the gap between germline ends came to 15 bases. For the CDR3, the DNA is TGCAGCGTGCACCAGGAAACTGGTACGCAGTATTTT. This encodes CSVHQETGTQYF.

V usage is TRBV9 and J usage is TRBJ2-7; D possibly corresponds to TRBD2 (6 bases). The CDR3 loop spans 16 amino acids. Trimming removed 4 bases at V and 3 bases at J, with 20 bases between. CDR1 SGDLS and CDR2 YYNGEE come from the germline V gene. The CDR3 is CASSPSGENHLYEQYF. Here the CDR3 DNA reads TGTGCCAGCAGCCCCTCGGGAGAGAATCACCTCTACGAGCAGTACTTC.

This rearrangement joins TRBV18 to TRBJ2-3; 9 bases fit TRBD2. This CDR3 comprises 17 residues. Germline V CDR1 and CDR2: KGHSH, LQKENI. Germline trimming cut 0 bases from V and 0 bases from J; bases unmatched to any gene: 4. The CDR3 sequence is CASSPPGLATSTDTQYF. DNA of the CDR3: TGTGCCAGCTCACCACCGGGACTAGCTACTAGCACAGATACGCAGTATTTT.

This clone has just a few counts. The chain links TRBV19 to TRBJ2-7; D possibly uses TRBD1 or TRBD2 (7 bases each). The CDR3 is 13 residues long. CDR1 is LNHDA, CDR2 SQIVND, per germline (reference sequence). Trimming removed 10 bases from V and 3 bases from J, with 16 bases in between. The CDR3 spells CATRGRESYEQYF. The DNA of the CDR3 is TGTGCCACTAGGGGGCGGGAGAGCTACGAGCAGTACTTC.

This chain joins TRBV30 and TRBJ2-5; D remains unclear. The CDR3 consists of 13 residues. The germline CDR1 and CDR2 sequences are GTSNPN and SVGIG (reference sequence). V lost 1 base, J lost 4 bases, and 10 bases lay in between. CDR3 sequence: CAWSGETGETQYF. The CDR3 DNA reads as TGTGCCTGGAGTGGAGAAACTGGAGAGACCCAGTACTTC.

The V and J genes are TRBV21-1 and TRBJ1-5; the table's D gene call, TRBD1, was not cross checked with the DNA. TRBV21-1 is a documented pseudogene. The CDR3 consists of 16 residues. This CDR3 reads CASSTEGDWDRLPQHF. CDR3 nucleotide sequence: TGTGCCAGCAGCACCGAAGGGGACTGGGACAGGCTGCCCCAGCATTTT.